This T cell receptor beta chain is from a study of PD-1 blockade in classical Hodgkin lymphoma. Sequenced by immunoSEQ multiplex PCR; TCRdb stores in-frame clones only, minus some. The data show around 50,000 clones, approximately 90% seen once. No patient escaped relapse after autologous stem cell transplantation, and brentuximab vedotin exposure varied. Specimen: peripheral blood mononuclear cells (PBMCs), collected before the second cycle of nivolumab. The sequence was collected from a human donor with classical Hodgkin lymphoma.

CDR3 sequence (DNA): TGTGCCAGCAGCCCTGCGGGACAGACTAGCACAGATACGCAGTATTTT. Protein product: CASSPAGQTSTDTQYF. This rearrangement joins TRBV7-9 to TRBJ2-3; D possibly corresponds to TRBD1 (7 bases). Germline V CDR1 and CDR2: SEHNR, FQNEAQ (reference sequence). There are 16 residues in the CDR3. V was shortened by 5 bases and J by 0 bases, with 15 bases between the two germline ends.